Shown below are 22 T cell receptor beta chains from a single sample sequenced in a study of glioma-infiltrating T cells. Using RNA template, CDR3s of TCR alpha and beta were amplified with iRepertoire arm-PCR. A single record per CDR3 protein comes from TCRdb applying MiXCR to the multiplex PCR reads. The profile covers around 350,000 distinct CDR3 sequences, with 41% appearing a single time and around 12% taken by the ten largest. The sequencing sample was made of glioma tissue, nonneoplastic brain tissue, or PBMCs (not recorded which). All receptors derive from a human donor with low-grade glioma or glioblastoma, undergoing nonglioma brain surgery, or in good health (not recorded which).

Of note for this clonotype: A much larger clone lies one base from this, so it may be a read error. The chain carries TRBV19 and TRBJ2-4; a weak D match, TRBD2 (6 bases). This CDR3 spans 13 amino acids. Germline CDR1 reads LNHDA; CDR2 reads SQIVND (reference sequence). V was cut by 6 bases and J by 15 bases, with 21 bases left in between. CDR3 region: CASSSQIPGDGYF. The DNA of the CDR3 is TGTGCCAGTAGCTCTCAGATCCCGGGAGACGGGTACTTC.

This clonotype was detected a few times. The CDR3 region is CSATGSYNEQFF. Written as DNA, the CDR3 is TGCAGTGCTACGGGGTCCTACAATGAGCAGTTCTTC. The chain recombines TRBV20-1 with TRBJ2-1, with a weak D call TRBD2 (5 bases). V lost 4 bases, J lost 1 base, and 5 bases lay in between. Per germline, CDR1 DFQATT and CDR2 SNEGSKA (reference sequence). This CDR3 region has 12 residues.

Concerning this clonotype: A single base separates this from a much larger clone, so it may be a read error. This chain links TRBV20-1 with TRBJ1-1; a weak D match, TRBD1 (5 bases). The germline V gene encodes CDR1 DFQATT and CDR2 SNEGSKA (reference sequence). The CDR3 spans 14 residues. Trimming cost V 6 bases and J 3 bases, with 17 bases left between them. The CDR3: CSAPRRGDYTEAFF. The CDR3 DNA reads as TGCAGTGCCCCCCGACGGGGGGATTACACTGAAGCTTTCTTT.

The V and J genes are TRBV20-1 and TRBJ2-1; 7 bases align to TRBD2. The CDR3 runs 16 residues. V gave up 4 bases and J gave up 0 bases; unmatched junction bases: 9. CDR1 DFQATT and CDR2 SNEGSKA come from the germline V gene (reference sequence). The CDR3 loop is CSANLLASSSYNEQFF. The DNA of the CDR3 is TGCAGTGCTAATCTACTAGCGTCGAGCTCCTACAATGAGCAGTTCTTC.

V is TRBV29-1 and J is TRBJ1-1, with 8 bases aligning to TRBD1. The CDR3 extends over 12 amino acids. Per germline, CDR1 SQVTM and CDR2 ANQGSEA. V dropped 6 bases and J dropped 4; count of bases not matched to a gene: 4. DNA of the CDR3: TGCAGCGTCCTCGGACAGGGCACTGAAGCTTTCTTT. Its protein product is CSVLGQGTEAFF.

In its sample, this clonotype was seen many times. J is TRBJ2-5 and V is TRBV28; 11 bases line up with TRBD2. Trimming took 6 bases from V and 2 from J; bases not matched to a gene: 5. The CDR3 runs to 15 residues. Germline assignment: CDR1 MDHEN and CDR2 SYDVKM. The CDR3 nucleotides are TGTGCCAGCAGGGTTACTAGCGGGGGACAAGAGACCCAGTACTTC. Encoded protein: CASRVTSGGQETQYF. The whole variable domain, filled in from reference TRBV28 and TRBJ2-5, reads DVKVTQSSRYLVKRTGEKVFLECVQDMDHENMFWYRQDPGLGLRLIYFSYDVKMKEKGDIPEGYSVSREKKERFSLILESASTNQTSMYLCASRVTSGGQETQYFGPGTRLLVL.

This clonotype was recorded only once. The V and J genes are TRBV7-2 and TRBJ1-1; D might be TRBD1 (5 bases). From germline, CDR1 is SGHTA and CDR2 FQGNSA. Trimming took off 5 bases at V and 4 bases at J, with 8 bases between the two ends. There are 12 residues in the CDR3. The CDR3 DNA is TGTGCCAGCAGCCAAGGGGTCACTGAAGCTTTCTTT. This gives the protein CASSQGVTEAFF.

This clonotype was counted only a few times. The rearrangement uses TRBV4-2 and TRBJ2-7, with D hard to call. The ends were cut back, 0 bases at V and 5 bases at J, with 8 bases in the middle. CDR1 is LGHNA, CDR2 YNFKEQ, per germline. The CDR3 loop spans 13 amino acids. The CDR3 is CASSQDARDEQYF. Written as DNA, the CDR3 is TGTGCCAGCAGCCAAGATGCCCGGGACGAGCAGTACTTC.

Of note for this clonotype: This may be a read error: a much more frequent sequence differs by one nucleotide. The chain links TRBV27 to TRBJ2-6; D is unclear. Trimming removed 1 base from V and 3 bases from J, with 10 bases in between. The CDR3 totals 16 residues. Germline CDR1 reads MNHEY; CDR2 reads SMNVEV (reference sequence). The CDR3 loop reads CASSLLVGYGANVLTF. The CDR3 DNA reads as TGTGCCAGCAGTTTATTGGTCGGCTATGGGGCCAACGTCCTGACTTTC. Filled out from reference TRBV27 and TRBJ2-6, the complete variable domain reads EAQVTQNPRYLITVTGKKLTVTCSQNMNHEYMSWYRQDPGLGLRQIYYSMNVEVTDKGDVPEGYKVSRKEKRNFPLILESPSPNQTSLYFCASSLLVGYGANVLTFGAGSRLTVL.

The CDR3 nucleotides are TGTGCCAGCAGCCCTTGGACAGGGGGGTATGGAGCTTTCTTT. Its protein product is CASSPWTGGYGAFF. The V and J genes are TRBV12-3 or TRBV12-4 and TRBJ1-1, with 10 bases matching TRBD1. The CDR3 runs 14 residues. V gave up 6 bases and J gave up 10 bases; unmatched junction bases: 11.

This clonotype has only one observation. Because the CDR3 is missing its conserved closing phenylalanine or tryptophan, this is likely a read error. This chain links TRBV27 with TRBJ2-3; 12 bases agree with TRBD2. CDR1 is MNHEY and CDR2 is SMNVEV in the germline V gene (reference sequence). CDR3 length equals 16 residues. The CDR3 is CASRTGLAGSLDTQYS. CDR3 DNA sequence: TGTGCTAGCAGAACGGGACTAGCGGGTTCCTTAGATACGCAGTATTCT.

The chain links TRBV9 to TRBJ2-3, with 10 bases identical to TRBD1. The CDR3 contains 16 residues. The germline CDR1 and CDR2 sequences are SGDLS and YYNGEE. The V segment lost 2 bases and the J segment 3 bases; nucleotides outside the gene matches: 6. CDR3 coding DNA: TGTGCCAGCAGCGTGTCATCGGGACAGGGGACAGATACGCAGTATTTT. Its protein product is CASSVSSGQGTDTQYF.

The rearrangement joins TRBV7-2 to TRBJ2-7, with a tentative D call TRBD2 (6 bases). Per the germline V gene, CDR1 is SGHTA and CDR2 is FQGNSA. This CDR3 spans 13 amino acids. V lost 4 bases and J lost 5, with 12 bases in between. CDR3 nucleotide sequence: TGTGCCAGCAGCTGGGGACTTAGCGACGAGCAGTACTTC. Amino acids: CASSWGLSDEQYF.

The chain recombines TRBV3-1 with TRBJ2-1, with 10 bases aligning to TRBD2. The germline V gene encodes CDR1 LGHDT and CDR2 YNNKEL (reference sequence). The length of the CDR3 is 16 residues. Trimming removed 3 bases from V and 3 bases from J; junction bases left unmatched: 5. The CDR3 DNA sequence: TGTGCCAGCAGCCAGGAAAGCGGGAGGGGCTACAATGAGCAGTTCTTC. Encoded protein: CASSQESGRGYNEQFF.

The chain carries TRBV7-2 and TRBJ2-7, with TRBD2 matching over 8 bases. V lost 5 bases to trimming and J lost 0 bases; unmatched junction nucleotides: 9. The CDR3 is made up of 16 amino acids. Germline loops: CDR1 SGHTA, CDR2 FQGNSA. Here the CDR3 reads CASSPAGTRSSYEQYF. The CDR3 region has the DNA TGTGCCAGCAGCCCCGCCGGGACTAGGAGCTCCTACGAGCAGTACTTC.

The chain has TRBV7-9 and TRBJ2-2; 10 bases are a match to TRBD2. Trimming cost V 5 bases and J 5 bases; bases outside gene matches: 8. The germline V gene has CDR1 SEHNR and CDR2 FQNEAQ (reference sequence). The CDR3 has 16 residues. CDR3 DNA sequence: TGTGCCAGCAGCCCAAGAGCGGGAGGGAATACCGGGGAGCTGTTTTTT. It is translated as CASSPRAGGNTGELFF.

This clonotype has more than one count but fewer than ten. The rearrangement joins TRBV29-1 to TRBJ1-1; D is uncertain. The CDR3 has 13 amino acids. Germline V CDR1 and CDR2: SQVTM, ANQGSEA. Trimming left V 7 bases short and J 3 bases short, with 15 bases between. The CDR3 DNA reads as TGCAGCGCATCCATGGTAGTGGACACTGAAGCTTTCTTT. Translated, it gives CSASMVVDTEAFF. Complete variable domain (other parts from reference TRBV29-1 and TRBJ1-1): SAVISQKPSRDICQRGTSLTIQCQVDSQVTMMFWYRQQPGQSLTLIATANQGSEATYESGFVIDKFPISRPNLTFSTLTVSNMSPEDSSIYLCSASMVVDTEAFFGQGTRLTVV.

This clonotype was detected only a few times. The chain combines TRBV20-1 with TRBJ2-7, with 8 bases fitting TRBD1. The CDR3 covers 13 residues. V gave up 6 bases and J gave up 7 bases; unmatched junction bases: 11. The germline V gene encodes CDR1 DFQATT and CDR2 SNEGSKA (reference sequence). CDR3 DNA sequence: TGCAGTGCAATGGGACAGGCCGTGAGGGAGCAGTACTTC. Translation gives CSAMGQAVREQYF.

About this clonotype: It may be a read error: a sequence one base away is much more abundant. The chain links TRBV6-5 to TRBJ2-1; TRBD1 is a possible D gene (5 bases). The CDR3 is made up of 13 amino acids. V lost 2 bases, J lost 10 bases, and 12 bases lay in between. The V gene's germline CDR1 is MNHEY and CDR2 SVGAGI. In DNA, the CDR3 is TGTGCCAGCAGTTACCAGGGTTCCTACGAGCAGTTCTTC. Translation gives CASSYQGSYEQFF.

The CDR3 protein is CASSLEPGTSGFYEQYF. The CDR3 DNA reads TGTGCCAGCAGTTTAGAACCGGGGACTAGCGGGTTTTACGAGCAGTACTTC. The V call is TRBV28, the J call TRBJ2-7, with 12 bases matching TRBD2. J lost 4 bases, V lost 2 bases, and 9 bases had no gene match. CDR1 is MDHEN and CDR2 is SYDVKM in the germline V gene. CDR3 length: 17 residues.

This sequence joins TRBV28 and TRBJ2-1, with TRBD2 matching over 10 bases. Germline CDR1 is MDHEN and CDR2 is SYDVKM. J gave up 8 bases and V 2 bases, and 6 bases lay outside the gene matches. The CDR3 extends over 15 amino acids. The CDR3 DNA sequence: TGTGCCAGCAGTTTACTAGCGGGAGTTACGCATGAGCAGTTCTTC. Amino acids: CASSLLAGVTHEQFF.

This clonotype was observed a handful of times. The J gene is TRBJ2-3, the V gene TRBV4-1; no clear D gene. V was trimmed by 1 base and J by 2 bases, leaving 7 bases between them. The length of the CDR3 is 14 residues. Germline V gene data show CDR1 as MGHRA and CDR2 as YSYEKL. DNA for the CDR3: TGCGCCAGCAGCCAAGTACAGCACACAGATACGCAGTATTTT. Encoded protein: CASSQVQHTDTQYF.